The next 2 T cell receptor beta chains were all read from a single sample in a study of T cells in Graves' hyperthyroidism and ophthalmopathy. Amplification yielded TCR beta CDR3 regions, with RNA transcripts as the source. During a first-round RT-PCR of the TCR CDR3, the HTBI primer set was used. TCRdb processed the multiplex PCR reads anew with MiXCR; each CDR3 protein has one entry. Counted here are over 450,000 distinct CDR3 sequences, approximately 17% occurring once; the ten biggest clones make up approximately 15%. The material sequenced was blood. These receptors came from a woman aged 18-30 years with Graves' ophthalmopathy.

The chain couples TRBV9 to TRBJ2-1; D uncertain. This CDR3 spans 14 amino acids. Per the germline V gene, CDR1 is SGDLS and CDR2 is YYNGEE. Trimming stripped 2 bases from V and 8 bases from J, with 14 bases between. CDR3 in DNA: TGTGCCAGCAGCGTTAGTCTAGATATCTATGAGCAGTTCTTC. Its translation is CASSVSLDIYEQFF.

This clonotype was seen at least ten times. V and J are TRBV2 and TRBJ2-7, with 7 bases identical to TRBD2. The V and J ends lost 6 bases and 6 bases, in that order; junction bases with no gene match: 17. The CDR3 extends over 16 amino acids. Germline V gene sequence: CDR1 SNHLY, CDR2 FYNNEI. The CDR3 DNA is TGTGCCAGCAGGAAGGCTCAAGGGGCGGGAGCGCTCGAGCAGTACTTC. Protein sequence: CASRKAQGAGALEQYF.